This record looks at one T cell receptor beta chain sequence and its context. The record originates from a study of T cell changes during pregnancy in multiple sclerosis. Data came from immunoSEQ multiplex PCR; TCRdb stores just in-frame clones and leaves some out. This sample has 30,000 to 40,000 clones, with about 95% found just once. Specimen: CD4+ T cells from peripheral blood mononuclear cells, collected in the second trimester of pregnancy. The TCR sequence derives from a female donor with multiple sclerosis, enrolled in a pregnancy study.

This CDR3 is CASSFDRVREQYF. The DNA of the CDR3 is TGTGCCAGCAGCTTCGACAGGGTGAGAGAGCAGTACTTC. V and J are TRBV7-2 and TRBJ2-7; TRBD1 matches at 7 bases. The CDR3 consists of 13 residues. V shed 3 bases and J 7 bases; nucleotides not matched to a gene: 6. Germline-derived CDR1 and CDR2 are SGHTA and FQGNSA.